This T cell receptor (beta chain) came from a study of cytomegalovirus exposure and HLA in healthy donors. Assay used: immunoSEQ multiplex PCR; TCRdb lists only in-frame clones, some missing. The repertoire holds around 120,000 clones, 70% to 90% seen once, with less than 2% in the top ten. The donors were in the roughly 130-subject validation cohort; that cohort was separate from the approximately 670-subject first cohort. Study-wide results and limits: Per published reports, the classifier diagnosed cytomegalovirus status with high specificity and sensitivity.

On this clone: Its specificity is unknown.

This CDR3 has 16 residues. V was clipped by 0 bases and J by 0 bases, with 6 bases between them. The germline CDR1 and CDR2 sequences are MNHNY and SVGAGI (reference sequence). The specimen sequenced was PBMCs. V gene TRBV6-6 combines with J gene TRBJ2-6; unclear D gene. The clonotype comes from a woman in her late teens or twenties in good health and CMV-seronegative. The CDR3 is CASSYSSDSGANVLTF. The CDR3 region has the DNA TGTGCCAGCAGTTACTCGTCAGACTCTGGGGCCAACGTCCTGACTTTC.